These T cell receptor beta chains were read from a single sample in a study of shared clonotypes between healthy human individuals. Assay used: immunoSEQ multiplex PCR; TCRdb lists only in-frame clones, some missing. The sample lists 1.4 million to 1.5 million clones, 96% occurring once. Material for sequencing was naive CD4+ T cells sorted from blood. The receptors originated from a man aged 25 to 40 in good health. Both conserved end residues are part of each CDR3. D genes are given only for firm matches. Clone sizes are given selectively: once, few, many, or a class where the clone is expanded.

TRBJ2-7 - - TRBV5-1 CASSLEVALYEQYF TGCGCCAGCAGCTTGGAAGTAGCGCTCTACGAGCAGTACTTC
TRBJ2-7 - - TRBV30 CAWSYSYEQYF TGTGCCTGGAGTTACAGCTACGAGCAGTACTTC
TRBJ2-6 - - TRBV28 CASSSVGAGANVLTF TGTGCCAGCAGTAGCGTAGGAGCTGGGGCCAACGTCCTGACTTTC
TRBJ1-1 TRBD1 - TRBV5-1 CASTLDQGVREAFF TGCGCCAGCACTTTGGACCAGGGGGTGCGGGAAGCTTTCTTT
TRBJ1-5 - - TRBV18 CASSPHIRQPQHF TGTGCCAGCTCACCACATATCCGGCAGCCCCAGCATTTT
TRBJ1-4 TRBD1 - TRBV18 CASSPGTGDEKLFF TGTGCCAGCTCACCTGGGACAGGCGATGAAAAACTGTTTTTT
TRBJ2-3 - - TRBV20-1 CSASGADTQYF TGCAGTGCTAGTGGGGCAGATACGCAGTATTTT
TRBJ2-5 TRBD2 - TRBV5-5 CASSLGLAGVSQETQYF TGTGCCAGCAGCTTGGGGCTAGCGGGAGTATCTCAAGAGACCCAGTACTTC
TRBJ2-5 TRBD2 - TRBV9 CASSVGLAGGKQETQYF TGTGCCAGCAGCGTCGGACTAGCGGGAGGGAAACAAGAGACCCAGTACTTC
TRBJ2-6 - - TRBV19 CASTTTAANVLTF TGTGCCAGTACCACAACAGCGGCCAACGTCCTGACTTTC
TRBJ2-3 - - TRBV5-1 CASSPSGTKNSDTQYF TGCGCCAGCAGCCCCTCCGGGACGAAAAACTCAGATACGCAGTATTTT
TRBJ2-7 - - TRBV7-6 CASSLSYAHSYEQYF TGTGCCAGCAGCTTATCTTATGCTCACTCCTACGAGCAGTACTTC
TRBJ1-5 - - TRBV7-2 CASSAPGNQPQHF TGTGCCAGCAGCGCCCCCGGCAATCAGCCCCAGCATTTT
TRBJ2-5 TRBD2 - TRBV5-1 CASSLVGTSGGQETQYF TGCGCCAGCAGCTTAGTCGGGACTAGCGGGGGCCAAGAGACCCAGTACTTC
TRBJ1-1 - - TRBV5-1 CASSHSMNTEAFF TGCGCCAGCAGCCATAGTATGAACACTGAAGCTTTCTTT
TRBJ2-5 - - TRBV6-6 CASRVGETQYF TGTGCCAGCAGGGTTGGGGAGACCCAGTACTTC
TRBJ1-1 - once TRBV13 CASSLDSNTEAFF TGTGCCAGCAGCTTAGATTCGAACACTGAAGCTTTCTTT
TRBJ2-1 TRBD2 - TRBV23-1 CASSTPGLAGGRNEQFF TGCGCCAGCAGTACTCCGGGACTAGCGGGAGGAAGGAATGAGCAGTTCTTC